This TCR beta chain derives from a study of regulatory T cells in long-lasting Graves disease. Overall study: Under 3 months of antithyroid drugs had been taken by newly diagnosed Graves' patients.

Regarding time point: newly diagnosed GD, antithyroid drugs for less than 3 months. The TCR library was prepared using RNA isolated from PBMCs. It was an endocrinology department in Xi'an, China, that provided the patients. Germline V gene lookup returns CDR1 MNHEY and CDR2 SMNVEV (reference sequence). The V end lost 8 bases, the J end lost 4 bases, and 11 bases lay between the germline ends. The CDR3 spans 12 residues. This clonotype has a count of ten or more. The authors built TCR beta libraries using iRepertoire HTBI primers and Arm-PCR of CDR3 regions. TCRdb recomputed calls from the multiplex PCR reads with MiXCR, one row per CDR3 protein. The data show about 330,000 distinct CDR3 sequences, around 15% seen once. This sample was shared with a second study, whose subject was T cells in Graves' hyperthyroidism and ophthalmopathy. From that paper: Uncontrolled infections, other autoimmune diseases, pregnancy or lactation led to exclusion of patients.

The TCR comes from a woman between 18 and 30 years old with Graves disease. The sequencing here drew on peripheral blood mononuclear cells (PBMCs), taken at new diagnosis, from a patient treated with antithyroid drugs. The chain carries TRBV27 and TRBJ1-2; weak D call: TRBD1 (6 bases). In DNA, the CDR3 is TGTGCCAGCTCCGGGACACGCTATGGCTACACCTTC. It specifies CASSGTRYGYTF.